A single sample is the source of the 20 T cell receptor beta chains below, sequenced in a study of shared clonotypes between healthy human individuals. Produced via immunoSEQ multiplex PCR; TCRdb's table is partial and in-frame only. The sample lists about 300,000 clones, 74% occurring once. The specimen was memory CD4+ T cells sorted from blood. Regarding subset: CD45RA-negative fraction. The receptors derive from a man aged 25-45 years in good health.

This clone was counted once. The chain carries TRBV7-9 and TRBJ2-1; D may be TRBD2 (6 bases). Germline loops: CDR1 SEHNR, CDR2 FQNEAQ (reference sequence). CDR3 length: 18 amino acids. Trimming shortened V by 0 bases and J by 3 bases, and 18 bases separated the two germline ends. CDR3 DNA sequence: TGTGCCAGCAGCTTAGCGCGGGGAACGGGAGTAGACTACAATGAGCAGTTCTTC. Amino acid sequence: CASSLARGTGVDYNEQFF.

The chain employs TRBV9 and TRBJ1-3, with D uncertain. Looked up from germline, CDR1 is SGDLS and CDR2 is YYNGEE. V lost 3 bases to trimming and J lost 2 bases, with 18 bases between them. This CDR3 is 17 amino acids long. Here the CDR3 DNA reads TGTGCCAGCAGCGCGACCCCAGGAAGGGCAGCTGGAAACACCATATATTTT. Translated, it gives CASSATPGRAAGNTIYF.

The chain joins TRBV10-3 to TRBJ2-2; 8 nucleotides align to TRBD1. The CDR3 has 15 residues. V was clipped by 5 bases and J by 2 bases; unmatched bases: 4. CDR1 ENHRY and CDR2 SYGVKD come from the germline V gene. Here the CDR3 reads CAISRTGKNTGELFF. The CDR3 region has the DNA TGTGCCATCAGTCGGACAGGGAAAAACACCGGGGAGCTGTTTTTT.

The chain employs TRBV7-8 and TRBJ1-3; no firm D call. The CDR3 is 14 amino acids. Trimming shortened V by 1 base and J by 4 bases, and 8 bases separated the two germline ends. The germline gives CDR1 SGHVS, CDR2 FQNEAQ. CDR3 protein: CASSLEPLGNTIYF. Here the CDR3 DNA reads TGTGCCAGCAGCTTAGAACCCCTGGGAAACACCATATATTTT.

This chain links TRBV19 with TRBJ1-5; D uncertain. Per germline, CDR1 LNHDA and CDR2 SQIVND (reference sequence). This CDR3 comprises 15 residues. The V end was cut by 6 bases, the J end by 3 bases, with 15 bases between. The CDR3 DNA is TGTGCCAGTAGGAAGAGACATAGGAACAATCAGCCCCAGCATTTT. As protein: CASRKRHRNNQPQHF.

This rearrangement joins TRBV7-8 to TRBJ2-6, with 8 bases matching TRBD1. Trimming cost V 1 base and J 1 base; bases outside gene matches: 12. This CDR3 is built from 20 residues. The germline gives CDR1 SGHVS, CDR2 FQNEAQ. This CDR3 reads CASSLESQGASYSGANVLTF. The DNA of the CDR3 is TGTGCCAGCAGCTTAGAATCCCAGGGGGCATCATATTCTGGGGCCAACGTCCTGACTTTC.

The chain employs TRBV19 and TRBJ2-7; TRBD1 matches 9 bases. Germline V gene data show CDR1 as LNHDA and CDR2 as SQIVND (reference sequence). The J segment lost 7 bases and the V segment lost 1 base, leaving 8 bases of the junction unmatched. This CDR3 has 15 amino acids. The CDR3 sequence is CASSIAGQGLGEQYF. The DNA for the CDR3 is TGTGCCAGTAGTATAGCCGGACAGGGGCTTGGTGAGCAGTACTTC.

The chain recombines TRBV19 with TRBJ1-5; TRBD1 aligns across 9 bases. V lost 7 bases and J lost 6; bases outside the gene matches: 13. Germline V gene sequence: CDR1 LNHDA, CDR2 SQIVND (reference sequence). CDR3 length: 16 residues. The CDR3 loop is CASTGQGSFGGQPQHF. In nucleotides, the CDR3 is TGTGCCAGTACGGGACAGGGTAGTTTTGGAGGTCAGCCCCAGCATTTT.

This clone has more than one count but fewer than ten. This chain links TRBV5-1 with TRBJ2-2; 9 bases are shared with TRBD1. The CDR3 sequence is 13 residues long. With V trimmed by 6 bases and J by 6 bases, 3 bases remained unmatched. Germline assignment: CDR1 SGHRS and CDR2 YFSETQ. The CDR3 spells CASMRQGAGELFF. The CDR3 nucleotides are TGCGCCAGCATGAGACAGGGGGCCGGGGAGCTGTTTTTT.

The chain has TRBV4-2 and TRBJ1-1; 9 positions match TRBD1. CDR3 size: 15 residues. CDR1 and CDR2 from the germline V gene are LGHNA and YNFKEQ. Unmatched junction bases numbered 10, after V lost 5 bases and J lost 6 bases. The CDR3 nucleotides are TGTGCCAGCAGCTTGAGGACAGGGGACGGGGCTGAAGCTTTCTTT. Its protein is CASSLRTGDGAEAFF.

This clone was detected ten times or more. This chain uses TRBV18 with TRBJ2-7; TRBD2 agrees at 7 bases. The V gene end was trimmed by 6 bases and the J gene end by 5 bases; junction bases not matched to a gene: 10. Germline CDR1 and CDR2: KGHSH and LQKENI. The CDR3 loop spans 14 amino acids. CDR3 region: CASSVGRAADEQYF. The CDR3 coding sequence is TGTGCCAGCTCGGTGGGGAGGGCCGCCGACGAGCAGTACTTC.

The rearrangement joins TRBV14 to TRBJ1-2, with D unresolved. Germline V gene lookup returns CDR1 SGHDN and CDR2 FVKESK. The V gene lost 4 bases and the J gene lost 7 bases, with 16 bases spanning the gap. The CDR3 covers 14 residues. CDR3 nucleotides: TGTGCCAGCAGCCGAGGCACTTTGTGGCTTGGCTACACCTTC. It translates to CASSRGTLWLGYTF.

This clone was counted ten times or more. The genes are TRBV4-1 and TRBJ2-2; D may correspond to TRBD1 or TRBD2 (5 bases each). The CDR3 consists of 18 residues. Germline CDR1 MGHRA, CDR2 YSYEKL. Between the trimmed V and J ends, which lost 4 bases and 4 bases, there was a span of 22 bases. CDR3 region: CASSRSGIRVDFTGELFF. CDR3 sequence (DNA): TGCGCCAGCAGCCGGTCGGGAATCAGGGTTGACTTCACCGGGGAGCTGTTTTTT.

The CDR3 bases are TGCGCCAGCAGCAGAAAGCCGACAGGGGGTTATGAAGAGACCCAGTACTTC. The encoded protein is CASSRKPTGGYEETQYF. V and J are TRBV5-1 and TRBJ2-5; 9 bases are shared with TRBD1. J lost 3 bases, V lost 4 bases, and 13 bases had no gene match. The germline gives CDR1 SGHRS, CDR2 YFSETQ. The CDR3 sequence is 17 residues long.

CDR3: CAISESGQGHAQPQHF. In nucleotides, the CDR3 is TGTGCCATCAGTGAGTCGGGACAGGGGCATGCTCAGCCCCAGCATTTT. The genes are TRBV10-3 and TRBJ1-5; 10 bases line up with TRBD1. CDR1 is ENHRY and CDR2 is SYGVKD in the germline V gene. J gave up 6 bases and V 0 bases, and 5 bases lay outside the gene matches. The CDR3 has 16 amino acids.

The V and J genes are TRBV27 and TRBJ2-1, with D possibly TRBD1 on 5 matching bases. Germline loops: CDR1 MNHEY, CDR2 SMNVEV (reference sequence). This CDR3 is 14 amino acids long. Trimming took off 3 bases at V and 0 bases at J, with 6 bases between the two ends. CDR3 nucleotide sequence: TGTGCCAGCAGTTTCCAGGGCTCCTACAATGAGCAGTTCTTC. Translated, it gives CASSFQGSYNEQFF.

The chain uses TRBV7-9 and TRBJ2-7; 10 bases line up with TRBD1. The trim removed 4 bases at V and 5 bases at J, leaving 8 bases unmatched. Germline CDR1 is SEHNR and CDR2 is FQNEAQ (reference sequence). The CDR3 is 15 residues long. The CDR3 region has the DNA TGTGCCAGCAGCTCTGGTGGACAGGGGGTTCACGAGCAGTACTTC. As protein: CASSSGGQGVHEQYF. Filled out from reference TRBV7-9 and TRBJ2-7, the complete variable domain reads DTGVSQNPRHKITKRGQNVTFRCDPISEHNRLYWYRQTLGQGPEFLTYFQNEAQLEKSRLLSDRFSAERPKGSFSTLEIQRTEQGDSAMYLCASSSGGQGVHEQYFGPGTRLTVT.

This clone was detected once. V and J are TRBV5-1 and TRBJ1-1; a weak D match, TRBD1 (5 bases). The V gene's germline CDR1 is SGHRS and CDR2 YFSETQ. The CDR3 consists of 13 residues. The V end lost 3 bases, the J end lost 1 base, and 7 bases lay between the germline ends. CDR3 protein: CASSYGQNTEAFF. CDR3 nucleotides: TGCGCCAGCAGCTACGGACAGAACACTGAAGCTTTCTTT. The whole variable domain, remainder taken from reference TRBV5-1 and TRBJ1-1, is KAGVTQTPRYLIKTRGQQVTLSCSPISGHRSVSWYQQTPGQGLQFLFEYFSETQRNKGNFPGRFSGRQFSNSRSEMNVSTLELGDSALYLCASSYGQNTEAFFGQGTRLTVV.

The genes are TRBV2 and TRBJ1-1, with D possibly TRBD1 on 5 matching bases. V lost 7 bases, J lost 2 bases, and 11 bases lay in between. This CDR3 has 13 amino acids. The germline gives CDR1 SNHLY, CDR2 FYNNEI. The CDR3 loop reads CASTSRANTEAFF. The CDR3, as DNA: TGTGCCAGCACTTCCAGGGCTAACACTGAAGCTTTCTTT.

This clone has just a few counts. A read error may be the cause here, since a much bigger clone is one base away. The chain couples TRBV5-4 to TRBJ2-2; 8 positions match TRBD2. Unmatched junction bases numbered 17, after V lost 9 bases and J lost 7 bases. The CDR3 totals 16 residues. Germline V gene lookup returns CDR1 SGHNT and CDR2 YYREEE (reference sequence). CDR3 nucleotide sequence: TGTGCCATTTCCCCCCCCGGGACTAGGTCGGGCGGGGAGCTGTTTTTT. It translates to CAISPPGTRSGGELFF.